This T cell receptor beta chain was found in a study of tissue-resident memory T cells in lung cancer (dated by TCRdb to between 2019 and 2020). For the wider study: Paired tumor TRM and tumor non-TRM populations from nine to ten lung cancer patients were compared using TCR beta-chain sequencing. Study-level results and caveats: Expanded clonotypes were found to constitute 65% to 85% of tumor TRM repertoires on average, compared with about 52% of tumor non-TRM repertoires. A significantly more restricted TCR repertoire was observed in tumor TRM cells than in tumor non-TRM cells, as reflected by lower Shannon-Wiener and inverse Simpson diversity.

CD8+ T cells were sorted by CD103 expression on a BD FACSAria-II directly into ice-cold TRIzol LS reagent. Freshly resected lung tumor tissue was obtained at surgical resection. After Fc receptor blocking, the fresh cells were stained for CD45, CD4, CD3, CD8A and CD103, and DAPI served for live/dead discrimination. A miRNeasy kit was used to purify total RNA from sorted CD103+ and CD103- CD8+ T cells. Tumor-infiltrating CD8+ cytotoxic T cells were sorted by CD103 expression to separate tissue-resident memory (TRM) cells from non-TRM cells. The donors were lung cancer patients whose disease was treatment-naive. Patients with respiratory malignancies who were newly diagnosed and untreated were recruited prospectively after referral. This clonotype was seen a handful of times. This clone's antigen is unknown. Per-base quality was not reported, and no clone a single base away is much larger than it. Sequencing was carried out with an Illumina MiSeq. Unique molecular identifiers were built into the TCR sequencing libraries, which were indexed using TruSeq single indexes. Per the authors' processing: MIGEC v1.2.7 was used to map and error-correct TCR reads, and VDJtools v1.1.7 was then used for analysis, with default settings for both tools. Shannon-Wiener and inverse Simpson indices were computed in VDJtools to quantify repertoire diversity. A TCRbeta clonotype was considered expanded if the clonotype met a frequency threshold of at least three. Across the approximately nine patients, Wilcoxon rank-sum tests were used for the statistical comparisons of TCR diversity between tumor TRM and non-TRM populations. TCRdb redid the processing of the public reads, applying fastp at Q25 and MiXCR, and retained in-frame beta chains. Each entry merges the rows of one CDR3 protein and shows their most common DNA and genes. The V and J calls were not made by the authors but by TCRdb's processing. In this sample the table shows about 510 distinct CDR3 sequences, 19% of which occur a single time. Jointly, the top ten make up 40% to 55% of the sample.

The CDR3 covers 14 residues, taking in both the cysteine and the phenylalanine. Only CDR3 DNA is held: 42 bases, read in frame from base 1. CDR1 and CDR2 are read off the germline V gene as SGHRS and YFSETQ. Relative to germline, V is 1 base shorter and J is 0 bases shorter, with 5 bases between their ends. Sequences were obtained from CD103- CD8+ T cells from lung tumor tissue. The cell subset or site label here, explained by the study, means: non-TRM CD8+ CTLs. The receptor's source is a human donor with treatment-naive lung cancer (subtype not recorded). The V and J segments used are TRBV5-1 and TRBJ2-1; no D segment can be confidently identified. The nucleotide sequence reads as follows: TGCGCCAGCAGCTTGCAACTCTCCTACAATGAGCAGTTCTTC. Translation gives CASSLQLSYNEQFF.